This TCR beta chain appears in the sequencing data of a study of CXCR3-negative and CXCR3-positive naive CD8 T cells. Study details: There were around 140 million TRB reads altogether, and each library had about 1.5 +/- 0.3 million of them. Whole-study findings and limits: After cryopreservation, CXCR3 expression dropped partially; most assays used fresh PBMCs. The study found comparably high diversity in both naive subsets and much lower diversity in memory CD8+ cells. CXCR3-negative naive cells had less hydrophobic TRB CDR3s than did CXCR3-positive naive cells.

Each TRB cDNA library was prepared by 5' RACE (with UMI labels). TCRdb re-called the 5' RACE reads and shows each CDR3 protein once, DNA omitted. This specimen shows some 150,000 distinct CDR3 sequences; the ten leading clones hold approximately 0.46%. Points on this clonotype: What it binds is unknown.

The CDR3 runs to 13 residues. Naive CD8+ T lymphocytes were specified as CD45RO-CCR7+CD27+CD95-. The V and J genes are TRBV12-3 or TRBV12-4 and TRBJ2-7. Specimen: naive CXCR3+ CD8+ T cells from blood. Sample subset: CD45RO-CCR7+CD27+CD95- naive CD8+ T cells expressing CXCR3 (TNR3+). The sequence came from a human donor in good health. Some clones in this sample may be carry-over from other donors' samples. The chain's CDR3 is CASSSTNRYEQYF.